The following is a T cell receptor (beta chain) sequence with its context. There is no known antigen for this receptor. Base-call qualities are not available, and no considerably larger clone is one nucleotide away. The cohort was made up of 650 to 700 healthy bone marrow donors. At the time of sampling, all cohort members were nominally healthy, though unrecorded immune exposures were likely present. The donor was CMV seropositive and was included in the group of 250 to 300 seropositive cohort members. A peripheral blood sample was provided by each donor, and peripheral blood mononuclear cells were used for TCR beta sequencing. Genomic DNA extraction from the blood cell samples was performed with the Qiagen DNeasy Blood Extraction Kit. The germline V end is reduced by 3 bases and the J end by 0 bases; junction bases left unmatched: 4. There are 17 amino acids in the CDR3, from cysteine to phenylalanine inclusive. Only CDR3 DNA is held: 51 bases, read in frame from base 1. The germline V gene (reference sequence) sets CDR1 to MNHEY and CDR2 to SMNVEV.

The data derive from a study of cytomegalovirus exposure and HLA in healthy donors (dated by TCRdb to about 2017). Regarding the research as a whole: In an earlier analysis of 450 to 750 of the donors, about 270 Gb of sequence data and 90 million to 130 million unique TCR beta sequences from 180 million or so T cells were reported. Roughly 300 gigabases of sequencing data and 75 million to 85 million unique TCR sequences made up an early release that covered approximately 620 HLA-typed donors. Of the 300 to 450 genotyped donors, 80% to 90% were placed in the genetic ancestry cluster associated with self-reported Caucasian donors. The study aimed to test whether cataloging public T cell receptors could reveal signatures of past pathogen exposure. The study used immunosequencing to profile the T cell repertoires of hundreds of subjects and linked those repertoires to cytomegalovirus serostatus. Along with the roughly 700-subject first cohort, a separate validation cohort of roughly 110 different subjects was used. High-throughput TCR immunosequencing, statistical association of individual TCRs with disease status, and machine learning were combined to predict cytomegalovirus infection status. A later analysis re-examined previously published TCR beta repertoires from more than 550 donors and added high-resolution HLA genotyping to investigate patterns of TCR occurrence. Rather than drawing on any new phenotypic data, the later analysis identified candidate immune exposures from TCR beta sequences and the way those sequences occurred across donors. In an earlier analysis of roughly 580 of the donors, high-throughput TCR beta sequencing was used to judge whether each TCR beta V gene segment behaved as functional or pseudogenic. Donor age, sex, ethnicity and CMV serostatus were compiled together with the repertoire data. A later genetic analysis used genome-wide SNP genotypes for 398 of the 666 donors, treating that subset as a discovery cohort. Every repertoire in the discovery cohort had been generated on one and the same sequencing platform. Both class I and class II loci were covered by HLA typing, at four-digit resolution. Typing coverage varied by locus: roughly 629-630 donors for A, B, C, DRB1 and DQB1; 500 to 550 for DQA1; about 570 for DPA1; under 490 for DPB1. Because of strong linkage in the cohort, roughly five DR-DQ haplotypes were treated as single units for association and clustering. Among 300 to 500 genotyped donors of the cohort, an average of around 250,000 unique TCR beta nucleotide sequences was sequenced per donor, of which 15% to 20% were non-productive. On the study overall, not on this receptor specifically: Cytomegalovirus status was reported to be diagnosed by the classifier with high specificity and sensitivity in both the original and validation cohorts. In vitro tests confirmed that three of the cytomegalovirus-associated TCR beta chains recognize cytomegalovirus antigens. The cohort was sequenced for TCR beta chains only, and without alpha or paired-chain data the features that could be detected were limited. Strong co-occurrence of HLA alleles, especially DR and DQ, made assigning TCR associations to individual alleles difficult. A further reported finding was that TCR beta sequences accurately predicted the HLA-A and HLA-B alleles for most subjects in the first cohort. Most CMV-associated TCR beta chains appeared to be HLA-restricted in a later analysis, and the HLA associations seemed to be driven largely by CMV exposure. A later analysis reported that several top co-occurrence clusters appeared linked to parvovirus B19, influenza, CMV and Epstein-Barr virus. At a false discovery rate of 0.05, a later analysis linked under 20,000 TCR beta sequences to specific HLA alleles. Some IMGT-functional V segments, including TRBV6-2 and TRBV6-3, could not be distinguished by the 87-base-pair reads and were therefore excluded. Linkage disequilibrium might explain the correlated functional status among segregating V segments, but an unknown experimental factor could not be excluded. Roughly uniform sequencing depth across donors was assumed in presence/absence analyses, although this assumption may not hold. Because counts were too low, 15 to 20 rarely observed V segments, including chromosome 9 orphons, were left out of the earlier analysis of 587 of the donors. A cluster of highly shared sequence variants was judged likely to represent a technical artifact of the sequencing pipeline. According to a later analysis, TCR association rates differed among HLA loci, with DRB1 alleles showing the most associated TCRs and HLA-C alleles showing the fewest. A later genetic analysis reported fewer N-insertions in productive TCRs among donors in an Asian-associated ancestry cluster than the approximately 670-donor mean. Most TCR sequences were seen in very few donors, while some public TCRs were found in many individuals. In a later analysis, HLA-associated TCR beta chains showed more clonal expansion and lower generation probabilities than non-associated chains that were equally common. According to the authors, the approach could potentially be generalized to other disease states and immunological phenotypes. In an earlier analysis of 587 of the donors, most TCR beta V segments appeared in productive rearrangements about 87% or about 30% of the time, broadly matching IMGT annotations. Immune exposure information for the cohort was limited to CMV serostatus. A later genetic analysis associated a missense DCLRE1C variant with V-gene and J-gene trimming of TCR beta chains, and an independent cohort replicated the association. Because some donors lacked HLA typing at each locus, the association tests relied only on the typed subset. The study gave a list of under 200 TCR beta chains associated with cytomegalovirus.

The method behind the library was the immunoSEQ multiplex PCR assay. The multiplex PCR relied on a mix of 60 forward primers for TCR Vbeta segments and 13 reverse primers for TCR Jbeta segments. Amplification of the CDR3 region of rearranged TCR beta genes was performed with a multiplex PCR assay on genomic DNA. The amplified TCR beta libraries were sequenced on the Illumina HiSeq System as 87-base-pair reads. The paper's processing steps were these. A later analysis counted around 72 million unique TCR beta chains across the 550 to 800 repertoires, and roughly 10 million of these chains were shared by at least two donors. To remove PCR and sequencing errors, raw reads were error-corrected and collapsed into unique sequences using a nearest-neighbor algorithm that merged closely related sequences. Alignment of CDR3 sequences to IMGT reference sequences was used to assign V, D and J gene segments. For a sequence to be retained, a match of at least six nucleotides was required to both a V gene segment and a J gene segment. Rearrangements were classified as productive when the CDR3 lacked stop codons and remained in frame with V and J, and all other rearrangements were classified as non-productive. Following IMGT convention, CDR3 was defined as the stretch from the second conserved V-encoded cysteine to the conserved J-encoded phenylalanine. Sequences without an unambiguous match to a single V gene segment were excluded from the earlier analysis of 500 to 700 of the donors. In an earlier analysis of approximately 590 of the donors, V segments were called functional above 56.7% productive rearrangements and were called segregating when the between-donor standard deviation exceeded 5%. A statistical classification framework was developed to diagnose cytomegalovirus status using the catalog of TCR beta chain sequences. V and J gene assignment, in a later analysis, came from comparing TCR nucleotide sequences with IMGT/GENE-DB human TR gene sequences. The TCRdist pipeline was used in a later analysis to assign CDR3 sequences and most-parsimonious VDJ recombination scenarios. In a later analysis, each TCR beta chain was defined by its CDR3 amino acid sequence together with its V-gene family, and reads without a unique V-gene family were excluded. A later analysis removed 450 to 600 highly shared, low-generation-probability nucleotide sequences to deal with suspected cross-contamination and a sequencing artifact. In a later analysis, a clonal expansion index was calculated for each public chain from normalized within-repertoire ranks of inferred template counts. Generation probabilities in a later analysis came from a VDJ recombination model fitted to out-of-frame rearrangements, and those results were checked against IGoR. A later analysis scored TCR-TCR, TCR-HLA and TCR-CMV co-occurrence with hypergeometric tests, applying a repertoire-size bias correction to TCR pairs. To estimate false discovery rates, a later analysis permuted the HLA or CMV assignments 20 times. In a later analysis, co-occurring TCRs were grouped using DBSCAN, with TCRdist sequence similarity added in when clustering inside HLA-allele-positive subsets. For co-occurrence clustering, repertoires with fewer than 30,000 or more than 120,000 public chains were excluded, along with five repertoires with anomalous nucleotide sharing. TCRdb obtained this table from immuneACCESS and retained in-frame rearrangements with V and J assigned. These tables miss some clones; where compared with another copy, unresolved V genes account for less than half of the shortfall, and the remainder is unexplained. V and J calls and clone size are as listed in that table; D and trimming were resolved from the DNA. For this sample the table gives about 180,000 clones, of which 81% were detected only once. The ten most abundant clones make up 4.9% of the sample.

The chain is assembled from TRBV27 and TRBJ2-1; the junction holds 11 bases that match TRBD2. The sequenced sample consisted of PBMCs. This receptor was obtained from a woman under 30 in good health and CMV-seropositive. In nucleotides, the sequence is TGTGCCAGCAGTTTCGGACTAGCGGGCCTCTCCTACAATGAGCAGTTCTTC. Its translation reads: CASSFGLAGLSYNEQFF.